A selection of T cell receptor beta chains follows, all from one sample in a study of breast tumors, draining lymph nodes, adjacent tissues. MiXCR, applied by TCRdb to the multiplex PCR reads, yields one record per CDR3 protein. Among tens of thousands of distinct CDR3 sequences listed, over 25% were seen once. Material for sequencing was axillary lymph node tissue. These receptors all come from a female donor with breast cancer. Some clones in this sample may be carry-over from other donors' samples. The CDR3 runs from the conserved cysteine through the conserved F or W. The D gene is left open where the match is weak. A row's size may be missing; if present it is once, few, many or a size class.

J gene,V gene,clone size,D gene,CDR3 protein,CDR3 DNA
TRBJ2-7,TRBV6-5,many,-,CASSYSLSSYEQYF,TGTGCCAGCAGTTACTCGCTATCCTCCTACGAGCAGTACTTC
TRBJ1-3,TRBV30,many,-,CAWSLSGPGNTIYF,TGTGCCTGGAGTCTGTCGGGGCCTGGAAACACCATATATTTT
TRBJ1-2,TRBV16,medium-sized,-,CASSQFTASGGYTF,TGTGCCAGCAGCCAATTTACAGCCTCAGGGGGCTACACCTTC
TRBJ2-2,TRBV2,many,TRBD2,CASNGAGEGGGELFF,TGTGCCAGCAATGGAGCGGGAGAAGGAGGCGGGGAGCTGTTTTTT
TRBJ2-1,TRBV6-6,many,TRBD1,CASSHPRGQGESNEQFF,TGTGCCAGCAGTCACCCGCGGGGACAGGGAGAGTCGAATGAGCAGTTCTTC
TRBJ2-1,TRBV5-5,many,-,CASSSAARTEQFF,TGTGCCAGCAGCTCCGCTGCGAGAACTGAGCAGTTCTTC
TRBJ1-2,TRBV12-3/TRBV12-4,many,TRBD1,CASSPDRGGGYTF,TGTGCCAGCAGCCCGGACAGGGGAGGTGGCTACACCTTC
TRBJ1-4,TRBV28,many,-,CASSFFGSQALREKLFF,TGTGCCAGCAGTTTTTTCGGGTCCCAGGCCCTAAGGGAAAAACTGTTTTTT
TRBJ2-1,TRBV7-2,many,TRBD2,CASSLVLLSGLGYDEQFF,TGTGCCAGCAGCTTAGTATTATTGTCGGGACTAGGATATGATGAGCAGTTCTTC
TRBJ2-1,TRBV20-1,many,TRBD2,CSARRPSGGNEQFF,TGCAGTGCTAGACGGCCTAGCGGCGGTAATGAGCAGTTCTTC
TRBJ2-3,TRBV20-1,many,TRBD2,CSALAGGFADTQYF,TGCAGTGCACTAGCGGGAGGTTTCGCAGATACGCAGTATTTT
TRBJ2-1,TRBV20-1,many,-,CSVAASFFNNEQFF,TGCAGTGTCGCAGCTAGCTTTTTTAACAATGAGCAGTTCTTC
TRBJ1-2,TRBV7-2,many,-,CASSLGLTNYGYTF,TGTGCCAGCAGCTTAGGGTTAACCAACTATGGCTACACCTTC
TRBJ1-5,TRBV20-1,-,-,CSAKTGVGNQPQHF,TGCAGTGCAAAGACGGGGGTTGGCAATCAGCCCCAGCATTTT
TRBJ2-1,TRBV6-5,many,TRBD2,CASSTLASSYNEQFF,TGTGCCAGCAGTACACTAGCGAGCTCCTACAATGAGCAGTTCTTC